The TCR beta chain described here comes from a study of T cell responses to AZD1222 COVID-19 vaccine. Study-level points and caveats: CD4 TCRs covered the whole spike, strongest at regions 160-218 and 743-854. Donors were chiefly white British, with a greater number of females, and clonal diversity was perhaps underestimated.

The assay was immunoSEQ multiplex PCR, and TCRdb's table has in-frame clones only and misses some. This sample has approximately 88,000 clones, with 75% to 95% found just once. Germline loops: CDR1 MNHEY, CDR2 SVGEGT. CDR3 length: 18 amino acids. V trimming: 0 bases; J trimming: 6 bases; junction bases outside the gene matches: 12. With respect to this clone: Its specificity is unknown.

The sequences come from peripheral blood, collected 28 days after the second AZD1222 dose. The V call is TRBV6-2 or TRBV6-3, the J call TRBJ2-2, with 8 bases that match TRBD1. The clonotype comes from an adult who received the AZD1222 COVID-19 vaccine. The CDR3 nucleotides are TGTGCCAGCAGTTACTCCCAAGCGGACAGGGCGGAGGCCGGGGAGCTGTTTTTT. It encodes CASSYSQADRAEAGELFF.